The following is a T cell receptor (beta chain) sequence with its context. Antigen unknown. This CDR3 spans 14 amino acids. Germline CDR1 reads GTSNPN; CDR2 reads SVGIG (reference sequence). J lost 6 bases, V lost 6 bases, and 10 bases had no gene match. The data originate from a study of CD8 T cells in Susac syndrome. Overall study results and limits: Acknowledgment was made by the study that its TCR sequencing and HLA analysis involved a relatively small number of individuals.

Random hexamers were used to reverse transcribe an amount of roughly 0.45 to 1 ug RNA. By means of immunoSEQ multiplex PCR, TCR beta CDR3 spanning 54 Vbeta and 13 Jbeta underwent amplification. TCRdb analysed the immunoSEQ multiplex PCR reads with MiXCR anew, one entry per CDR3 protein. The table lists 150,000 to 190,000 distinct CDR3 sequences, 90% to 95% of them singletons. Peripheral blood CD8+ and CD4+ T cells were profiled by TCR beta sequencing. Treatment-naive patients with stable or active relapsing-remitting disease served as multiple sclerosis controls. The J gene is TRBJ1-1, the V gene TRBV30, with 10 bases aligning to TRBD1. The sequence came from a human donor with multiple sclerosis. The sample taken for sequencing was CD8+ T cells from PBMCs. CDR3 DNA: TGTGCCTGCGTACTGGACAGGGGGTGGTCTGAAGCTTTCTTT. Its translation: CACVLDRGWSEAFF.